These T cell receptor beta chains were read from a single sample in a study of cytomegalovirus exposure and HLA in healthy donors. The repertoire was sequenced with immunoSEQ multiplex PCR; TCRdb's copy has only in-frame clones and lacks some. The sample includes about 150,000 clones, around 80% seen only once; the top ten take roughly 4%. Input material: PBMCs. These receptors came from a woman aged 40 to 50 in good health and CMV-seropositive. The CDR3 runs from the conserved cysteine through the conserved F or W. Fields, in order: clone size, J gene, D gene, V gene, CDR3 protein. The D gene is left open where the match is weak. Clone size is not always given. Where it is, it says once, few, many or a class for expanded clones.

NA TRBJ2-5 TRBD2 TRBV6-6 CASSPGAGGETQYF
NA TRBJ1-2 NA TRBV19 CASSIDAAGGSGYTF
NA TRBJ2-3 TRBD2 TRBV27 CASSLSPPLGLAGITDTQYF
NA TRBJ2-6 TRBD1 TRBV7-8 CASSSRDRGMPGANVLTF
NA TRBJ1-2 NA TRBV7-2 CASSQLDGGRGYTF
NA TRBJ1-3 TRBD1 TRBV28 CASSPSWGQVTISGNTIYF
NA TRBJ2-7 TRBD2 TRBV11-2 CASRDMRTSGVAYEQYF
NA TRBJ2-1 TRBD1 TRBV5-1 CASSLGQGAYNEQFF
NA TRBJ2-3 NA TRBV11-2 CASSLGPKDTQYF
NA TRBJ2-7 TRBD1 TRBV18 CASSPLEGAKNEQYF
NA TRBJ2-2 TRBD1 TRBV5-5 CASSSIFRDRVQIGELFF
NA TRBJ2-3 NA TRBV29-1 CSVDIGGRTDTQYF
NA TRBJ1-2 TRBD1 TRBV10-3 CAISGGTGDGYTF
NA TRBJ2-7 TRBD1 TRBV4-1 CASSLSGTGISYEQYF
NA TRBJ1-5 NA TRBV6-1 CASSEGQGNDQPQHF
NA TRBJ1-5 NA TRBV28 CASSPGAGVQPQHF
few TRBJ1-5 TRBD1 TRBV5-6 CASSLGTGGYQPQHF
NA TRBJ2-1 NA TRBV28 CASSPTNNEQFF
once TRBJ1-1 TRBD1 TRBV30 CAAPGTGARLNTEAFF
NA TRBJ2-4 NA TRBV2 CASRGLGNIQYF
NA TRBJ2-5 TRBD2 TRBV7-9 CASSFASGSGETQYF
many TRBJ1-2 NA TRBV5-4 CASSPGSANYGYTF
NA TRBJ2-7 NA TRBV11-2 CASIPNRGSYEQYF
NA TRBJ2-1 TRBD2 TRBV5-4 CASTPVAGNNEQFF
NA TRBJ1-4 NA TRBV6-5 CASSEGGLSEKLFF
NA TRBJ2-1 NA TRBV5-4 CASSFGQGRGEQFF
NA TRBJ1-1 NA TRBV30 CAWSATGNTEAFF
NA TRBJ2-7 NA TRBV28 CASSSHGRSAYEQYF
NA TRBJ2-1 TRBD1 TRBV30 CAWSPGQGANEQFF
NA TRBJ2-1 TRBD2 TRBV4-1 CASSLMGRGAQNEQFF
NA TRBJ2-5 TRBD2 TRBV5-4 CASSPGTSQETQYF
few TRBJ1-1 TRBD1 TRBV9 CASSMGQVNTEAFF
NA TRBJ2-7 TRBD1 TRBV9 CASSVDRGYEQYF
few TRBJ1-1 NA TRBV10-3 CAISESKTIRTGEAFF
once TRBJ1-4 NA TRBV2 CASSEGGAGEKLFF
once TRBJ2-7 NA TRBV6-1 CASGQDYYEQYF
few TRBJ1-5 NA TRBV27 CASSQGGVWQPQHF
NA TRBJ2-7 TRBD2 TRBV9 CASSVGSGGLADEQYF
NA TRBJ2-7 NA TRBV18 CASSPGMNSYEQYF
NA TRBJ2-7 NA TRBV29-1 CSVVKPTDSPRVYEQYF
few TRBJ1-4 TRBD1 TRBV5-1 CASSPTGQGGEKLFF
NA TRBJ2-3 TRBD2 TRBV7-9 CASRLGQPGTSGGTQYF
NA NA TRBD2 TRBV27 CASSLSASTSLLYEQYF
NA TRBJ2-2 TRBD1 TRBV7-9 CASTGTGVTGELFF
NA TRBJ2-7 TRBD1 TRBV4-2 CASSPPPGQGIYEQYF
NA TRBJ1-6 NA TRBV10-3 CATMPPGNSPLHF
once TRBJ1-4 TRBD1 TRBV9 CASSAGTGGGSNEKLFF